Presented here are 28 T cell receptor beta chains from one specimen sequenced in a study of shared T cell receptors in the human thymus. Sequencing was performed with immunoSEQ multiplex PCR; in TCRdb, only in-frame clones are kept and a portion is missing. The table includes some 700,000 clones, roughly 88% detected once. These data also featured in a second study, about human thymus T cells.

The material sequenced was thymocytes. These receptor sequences come from a girl under two years old with a congenital heart defect.

This chain joins TRBV7-3 and TRBJ2-1; 14 bases are shared with TRBD2. Trimming removed 5 bases from V and 8 bases from J; junction bases left unmatched: 8. Germline loops: CDR1 SGHTA, CDR2 FQGTGA. The CDR3 covers 16 residues. CDR3 sequence: CASSLPPGLAGDEQFF. The CDR3 region has the DNA TGTGCCAGCAGCCTTCCTCCGGGACTAGCGGGAGATGAGCAGTTCTTC. Drawing the rest from reference TRBV7-3 and TRBJ2-1, the complete variable domain is GAGVSQTPSNKVTEKGKYVELRCDPISGHTALYWYRQSLGQGPEFLIYFQGTGAADDSGLPNDRFFAVRPEGSVSTLKIQRTERGDSAVYLCASSLPPGLAGDEQFFGPGTRLTVL.

This chain connects TRBV15 to TRBJ1-1; 7 positions match TRBD1. Germline loops: CDR1 LNHNV, CDR2 YYDKDF (reference sequence). The V segment lost 0 bases and the J segment 7 bases; nucleotides outside the gene matches: 29. The CDR3 runs to 22 residues. The CDR3 here is CATSRDKALGQYSDSDLSEAFF. CDR3 DNA: TGTGCCACCAGCAGAGATAAGGCCCTGGGACAGTACTCGGACTCAGACCTAAGTGAAGCTTTCTTT.

This chain joins TRBV19 and TRBJ1-6, with 7 bases identical to TRBD1. Germline V gene lookup returns CDR1 LNHDA and CDR2 SQIVND (reference sequence). Trimming removed 5 bases from V and 6 bases from J; junction bases left unmatched: 10. This CDR3 is built from 16 residues. The CDR3 DNA reads as TGTGCCAGTAGTGCCCAACAGGGGACGGCTAATTCACCCCTCCACTTT. This encodes CASSAQQGTANSPLHF.

The V and J genes are TRBV10-2 and TRBJ1-2; D is ambiguous. Per the germline V gene, CDR1 is WSHSY and CDR2 is SAAADI. Trimming left V 6 bases short and J 0 bases short, with 11 bases between. This CDR3 is 14 amino acids long. This CDR3 reads CASRNEPANYGYTF. The CDR3 DNA is TGCGCCAGCAGGAACGAACCAGCTAACTATGGCTACACCTTC.

The chain recombines TRBV6-1 with TRBJ2-7; possibly TRBD2 for D (7 bases). CDR3 length: 14 amino acids. V lost 6 bases and J 3 bases, leaving 15 bases between the germline ends. CDR1 is MNHNS, CDR2 SASEGT, per germline. CDR3 loop: CASRAPGGRYEQYF. As DNA, the CDR3 is TGTGCCAGCAGGGCACCGGGGGGCCGCTACGAGCAGTACTTC.

Turning to this clone: A junction boundary mismatches the germline segment, possibly from a read error. Other nucleotide sequences in the sample specify the same CDR3. The chain is built from TRBV5-1 and TRBJ1-6, with 9 bases that match TRBD1. The CDR3 runs 23 residues. Germline-derived CDR1 and CDR2 are SGHRS and YFSETQ. The CDR3 is CASSLADGTGFSGPSSYNSPLHF. For the CDR3, the DNA is TGCGCCAGCAGCTTGGCCGATGGGACAGGGTTCTCAGGGCCTAGCTCCTATAATTCCCCCCTCCACTTT.

DNA of the CDR3: TGCGCCAGCAGTGACCCGACAGGGAGGAACACTGAAGCTTTCTTT. It is translated as CASSDPTGRNTEAFF. This chain joins TRBV10-2 and TRBJ1-1; 7 positions agree with TRBD1. The germline V gene has CDR1 WSHSY and CDR2 SAAADI. The CDR3 has 15 residues. V was pared by 3 bases and J by 1 base, with 5 bases of the junction left unmatched.

The J gene is TRBJ2-7, the V gene TRBV6-6, with 10 bases lining up with TRBD1. The CDR3 is 14 amino acids. Germline values: CDR1 MNHNY, CDR2 SVGAGI (reference sequence). The ends lost 7 bases at V and 7 bases at J; junction bases unmatched: 10. The CDR3 spells CASNHDRGRREQYF. The CDR3, as DNA: TGTGCCAGCAACCACGACAGGGGGCGGCGGGAGCAGTACTTC.

A word on this clone: Distinct nucleotide sequences in the sample also encode this CDR3. The chain recombines TRBV6-5 with TRBJ2-5, with D possibly TRBD2 on 7 matching bases. V was shortened by 2 bases and J by 2 bases, with 9 bases between the two germline ends. CDR1 and CDR2 (germline): MNHEY, SVGAGI. The CDR3 runs to 14 residues. The CDR3 coding sequence is TGTGCCAGCAGTTACGCGGGGGCTCAAGAGACCCAGTACTTC. Protein sequence: CASSYAGAQETQYF.

This clone was counted once. The rearrangement uses TRBV5-4 and TRBJ2-1; 9 bases line up with TRBD2. The junction had 18 bases not matched to a gene; V was cut back by 4 bases and J by 10 bases. Germline V gene lookup returns CDR1 SGHNT and CDR2 YYREEE (reference sequence). The CDR3 spans 17 residues. CDR3 amino acids: CASSPKTRLADYEEQFF. The CDR3 DNA reads as TGTGCCAGCAGCCCAAAGACCCGACTAGCGGACTATGAGGAGCAGTTCTTC.

The rearrangement links TRBV6-5 to TRBJ1-1; TRBD1 is a possible D gene (6 bases). The V gene's germline CDR1 is MNHEY and CDR2 SVGAGI. Trimming took off 3 bases at V and 6 bases at J, with 11 bases between the two ends. The CDR3 consists of 13 residues. The CDR3 DNA reads as TGTGCCAGCAGTTATTCGGCAGGGGCTGAAGCTTTCTTT. Translating it yields CASSYSAGAEAFF.

This clone was detected a few times. The genes are TRBV4-3 and TRBJ1-5; D possibly corresponds to TRBD1 (5 bases). Trimming left V 0 bases short and J 5 bases short, with 17 bases between. The CDR3 is 17 amino acids. The germline CDR1 and CDR2 sequences are LGHNA and YSLEER. The CDR3 bases are TGCGCCAGCAGCCAAGATCATGGCAGGGAAGTCGATCAGCCCCAGCATTTT. It yields the protein CASSQDHGREVDQPQHF.

This clone was counted between two and nine times. The chain joins TRBV4-1 to TRBJ2-1; 7 positions match TRBD1. The J segment lost 4 bases and the V segment lost 1 base, leaving 10 bases of the junction unmatched. Germline CDR1 is MGHRA and CDR2 is YSYEKL. The CDR3 loop spans 17 amino acids. In DNA, the CDR3 is TGCGCCAGCAGCCAAGGTGTAAAGGGGGCCAGGTACAATGAGCAGTTCTTC. It translates to CASSQGVKGARYNEQFF.

The V gene is TRBV5-8, the J gene TRBJ1-2; maybe TRBD1 (5 bases). Trimming shortened V by 2 bases and J by 4 bases, and 15 bases separated the two germline ends. The CDR3 has 15 residues. Germline assignment: CDR1 SGHTS and CDR2 YDEGEE. As DNA, the CDR3 is TGTGCCAGCAGCTTCACAGGCATAGCTTCCTATGGCTACACCTTC. Translating it yields CASSFTGIASYGYTF.

V usage is TRBV4-2 and J usage is TRBJ2-6; TRBD1 is a possible D gene (5 bases). V shed 0 bases and J shed 0 bases, with 18 bases lying between them. The CDR3 runs 20 residues. From germline, CDR1 is LGHNA and CDR2 YNFKEQ. As DNA, the CDR3 is TGTGCCAGCAGCCAAGAGAAGGCCGACAGCTCCTACTCTGGGGCCAACGTCCTGACTTTC. It translates to CASSQEKADSSYSGANVLTF.

The chain combines TRBV5-1 with TRBJ1-2; TRBD1 aligns across 7 bases. V trimming: 1 base; J trimming: 3 bases; junction bases outside the gene matches: 3. Germline-derived CDR1 and CDR2 are SGHRS and YFSETQ. This CDR3 comprises 14 residues. As DNA, the CDR3 is TGCGCCAGCAGCTTGAGTGGGACAGACTATGGCTACACCTTC. Its protein is CASSLSGTDYGYTF.

The chain recombines TRBV28 with TRBJ1-2; 10 nucleotides line up with TRBD1. The CDR3 is made up of 16 amino acids. CDR1 MDHEN and CDR2 SYDVKM come from the germline V gene. Trimming removed 3 bases from V and 1 base from J; junction bases left unmatched: 5. The CDR3 loop is CASSFQGTGVNYGYTF. CDR3 DNA sequence: TGTGCCAGCAGTTTCCAAGGGACAGGGGTTAACTATGGCTACACCTTC.

This chain connects TRBV18 to TRBJ2-3; 8 positions agree with TRBD1. With V trimmed by 5 bases and J by 3 bases, 10 bases remained unmatched. The V gene's germline CDR1 is KGHSH and CDR2 LQKENI. The CDR3 is 16 amino acids. The CDR3 DNA reads TGTGCCAGCTCATCCGGGACAGGTTTTCTTACAGATACGCAGTATTTT. Protein sequence: CASSSGTGFLTDTQYF.

The V call is TRBV6-4, the J call TRBJ2-1, with 10 bases fitting TRBD2. After removal of 5 bases from V and 5 bases from J, the junction contained 6 bases not matched to a gene. Germline V gives CDR1 MRHNA, CDR2 SNTAGT. This CDR3 is 15 amino acids long. CDR3 sequence (DNA): TGTGCCAGCAGTCCGCTAGCGGGGGTTAACAATGAGCAGTTCTTC. It is translated as CASSPLAGVNNEQFF.

The rearrangement uses TRBV6-1 and TRBJ2-5, with TRBD1 as a possible D gene (6 bases). Germline lookup yields CDR1 MNHNS and CDR2 SASEGT. The CDR3 runs to 16 residues. Trimming took off 3 bases at V and 5 bases at J, with 19 bases between the two ends. The CDR3 DNA reads as TGTGCCAGCAGTGACACAGGGCCATCACGAGGGGAGACCCAGTACTTC. Its protein is CASSDTGPSRGETQYF.

The V gene is TRBV18, the J gene TRBJ1-1, with TRBD1 matching 11 bases. Germline V CDR1 and CDR2: KGHSH, LQKENI. With V trimmed by 0 bases and J by 1 base, 4 bases remained unmatched. The CDR3 contains 17 residues. The CDR3 DNA reads TGTGCCAGCTCACCACCTGGGACAGGGGGAAAGAACACTGAAGCTTTCTTT. The encoded protein is CASSPPGTGGKNTEAFF.

The chain carries TRBV15 and TRBJ1-1; TRBD1 aligns across 9 bases. Germline CDR1 LNHNV, CDR2 YYDKDF (reference sequence). This CDR3 contains 14 residues. V was clipped by 3 bases and J by 8 bases; unmatched bases: 7. CDR3 coding DNA: TGTGCCACCAGCAGCGGACAGGGGATTAGGGAAGCTTTCTTT. It codes for CATSSGQGIREAFF. The full variable domain, its missing parts supplied by reference TRBV15 and TRBJ1-1, is DAMVIQNPRYQVTQFGKPVTLSCSQTLNHNVMYWYQQKSSQAPKLLFHYYDKDFNNEADTPDNFQSRRPNTSFCFLDIRSPGLGDTAMYLCATSSGQGIREAFFGQGTRLTVV.

The CDR3 nucleotides are TGTGCCAGCAGTTTAAATCCGGTGAGCGGGGAGCTGTTTTTT. Translation: CASSLNPVSGELFF. The J gene is TRBJ2-2, the V gene TRBV28; D unclear. The CDR3 consists of 14 residues. Germline-derived CDR1 and CDR2 are MDHEN and SYDVKM. The germline V and J ends were trimmed by 2 bases and 7 bases, with 11 bases remaining between them.

The rearrangement links TRBV15 to TRBJ1-5, with D possibly matching TRBD1 (5 bases). The germline V and J ends were trimmed by 9 bases and 3 bases, with 9 bases remaining between them. The CDR3 loop spans 12 amino acids. Germline CDR1 reads LNHNV; CDR2 reads YYDKDF (reference sequence). The CDR3 DNA reads as TGTGCCACGAGACAGATCAATCAGCCCCAGCATTTT. It specifies CATRQINQPQHF.

The chain employs TRBV14 and TRBJ2-3, with 7 bases that match TRBD1. The CDR3 covers 15 residues. The V segment lost 4 bases and the J segment 3 bases; nucleotides outside the gene matches: 7. Germline CDR1 and CDR2: SGHDN and FVKESK. The CDR3 sequence is CASSPDRDSTDTQYF. The CDR3 nucleotides are TGTGCCAGCAGCCCAGACAGGGATTCGACAGATACGCAGTATTTT.

V and J are TRBV10-1 and TRBJ1-4; 7 nucleotides match TRBD1. Germline values: CDR1 WNHNN, CDR2 SYGVQD (reference sequence). V lost 5 bases, J lost 8 bases, and 5 bases stayed unmatched. This CDR3 has 13 amino acids. CDR3 bases: TGCGCCAGCAGTCGAACAGGGGTGGAAAAACTGTTTTTT. Translating gives CASSRTGVEKLFF.

The V call is TRBV18, the J call TRBJ1-1; no clear D gene. Germline V CDR1 and CDR2: KGHSH, LQKENI. V lost 8 bases and J 4 bases, leaving 17 bases between the germline ends. The CDR3 extends over 14 amino acids. CDR3 bases: TGTGCCAGCGGGGTCCGGGAAGAGGGCACTGAAGCTTTCTTT. Translation gives CASGVREEGTEAFF.

The chain employs TRBV7-7 and TRBJ2-2, with TRBD1 matching 8 bases. CDR3 length equals 16 residues. CDR1 is SSHAT, CDR2 FNYEAQ, per germline (reference sequence). V shed 3 bases, J shed 5 bases, and the junction held 8 bases outside the gene matches. The CDR3 protein is CASSLFQGASTGELFF. Written as DNA, the CDR3 is TGTGCCAGCAGCTTGTTCCAGGGGGCATCTACCGGGGAGCTGTTTTTT.